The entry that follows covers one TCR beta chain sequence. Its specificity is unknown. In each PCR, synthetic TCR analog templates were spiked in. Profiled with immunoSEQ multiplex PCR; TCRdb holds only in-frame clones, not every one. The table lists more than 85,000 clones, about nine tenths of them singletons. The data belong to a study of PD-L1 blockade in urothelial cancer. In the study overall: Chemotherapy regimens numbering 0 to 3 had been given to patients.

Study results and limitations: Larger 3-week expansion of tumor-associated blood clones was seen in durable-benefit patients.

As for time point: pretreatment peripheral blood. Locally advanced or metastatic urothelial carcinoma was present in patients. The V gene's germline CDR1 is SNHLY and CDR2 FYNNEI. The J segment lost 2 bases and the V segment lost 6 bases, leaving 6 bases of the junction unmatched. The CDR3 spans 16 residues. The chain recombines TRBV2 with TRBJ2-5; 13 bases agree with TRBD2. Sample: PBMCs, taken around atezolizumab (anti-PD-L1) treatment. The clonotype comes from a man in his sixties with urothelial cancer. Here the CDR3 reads CASSLGTSGEQETQYF. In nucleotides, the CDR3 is TGTGCCAGCAGCCTCGGGACTAGCGGGGAACAAGAGACCCAGTACTTC.